The 10 T cell receptor beta chains below come from one sample, sequenced in a study of identifying expanded T cells in peripheral blood. The table came from immunoSEQ multiplex PCR; TCRdb's copy has only in-frame clones and leaves some out. In the table there are tens of thousands of clones, 88% of which are singletons. The sequenced sample consisted of blood. Every receptor here comes from a person between 18 and 70 years old in good health.

This clone appeared once. This chain uses TRBV19 with TRBJ1-5, with D tentatively TRBD1 (5 bases). Between the trimmed V and J ends, which lost 5 bases and 6 bases, there was a span of 32 bases. Germline V CDR1 and CDR2: LNHDA, SQIVND (reference sequence). The CDR3 extends over 20 amino acids. CDR3 amino acids: CASSSPRGGITRSVGQPQHF. CDR3 nucleotides: TGTGCCAGTAGTTCCCCAAGGGGAGGGATAACTCGTTCGGTTGGTCAGCCCCAGCATTTT.

This clone was observed a single time. This sequence joins TRBV7-2 and TRBJ2-7, with D unclear. The CDR3 length is 15 residues. V was pared by 5 bases and J by 6 bases, with 20 bases between. Germline CDR1 reads SGHTA; CDR2 reads FQGNSA. The CDR3: CASSLELGVRVEQYF. In DNA form, the CDR3 reads TGTGCCAGCAGCCTAGAGTTAGGTGTACGAGTCGAGCAGTACTTC.

This chain links TRBV11-2 with TRBJ1-2; D remains ambiguous. CDR1 SGHAT and CDR2 FQNNGV come from the germline V gene. The CDR3 loop spans 12 amino acids. V was pared by 5 bases and J by 3 bases, with 7 bases between. The DNA for the CDR3 is TGTGCCAGCAGCGGGTCTGACTATGGCTACACCTTC. It specifies CASSGSDYGYTF.

The chain combines TRBV6-1 with TRBJ1-4, with D possibly being TRBD1 (5 bases). Trimming took off 7 bases at V and 8 bases at J, with 17 bases between the two ends. CDR3 length equals 14 residues. In germline, CDR1 is MNHNS, CDR2 SASEGT. CDR3 DNA sequence: TGTGCCAGCAAGAGGCCGGGGGGGTCGGAAAAACTGTTTTTT. Translation gives CASKRPGGSEKLFF.

This chain joins TRBV2 and TRBJ2-3; no clear D. There are 13 residues in the CDR3. Germline values: CDR1 SNHLY, CDR2 FYNNEI. Trimming removed 7 bases from V and 0 bases from J, with 8 bases in between. Here the CDR3 DNA reads TGTGCCAGCATTAACCCTAGCACAGATACGCAGTATTTT. It translates to CASINPSTDTQYF.

The chain couples TRBV5-1 to TRBJ2-1, with 14 bases matching TRBD2. This CDR3 comprises 15 residues. The junction had 6 bases not matched to a gene; V was cut back by 6 bases and J by 7 bases. The V gene's germline CDR1 is SGHRS and CDR2 YFSETQ. CDR3 nucleotide sequence: TGCGCCAGCACGACTAGCGGGAGGGAGACGAATGAGCAGTTCTTC. Its translation: CASTTSGRETNEQFF.

V is TRBV5-5 and J is TRBJ1-2, with D unclear. V lost 4 bases, J lost 8 bases, and 15 bases lay in between. This CDR3 region has 13 residues. CDR1 and CDR2 from the germline V gene are SGHKS and YYEKEE (reference sequence). CDR3 coding DNA: TGTGCCAGCAGCCGTGGGTCCCAGGAGGGCTACACCTTC. Encoded protein: CASSRGSQEGYTF. Complete variable domain (other parts from reference TRBV5-5 and TRBJ1-2): DAGVTQSPTHLIKTRGQQVTLRCSPISGHKSVSWYQQVLGQGPQFIFQYYEKEERGRGNFPDRFSARQFPNYSSELNVNALLLGDSALYLCASSRGSQEGYTFGSGTRLTVV.

This rearrangement joins TRBV7-6 to TRBJ1-4; 12 nucleotides match TRBD1. V trimming: 1 base; J trimming: 8 bases; junction bases outside the gene matches: 5. Germline V gene sequence: CDR1 SGHVS, CDR2 FNYEAQ. This CDR3 spans 16 amino acids. CDR3 sequence reads: CASSLDTGTGGEKLFF. CDR3 nucleotide sequence: TGTGCCAGCAGCTTAGACACCGGGACAGGGGGCGAAAAACTGTTTTTT. Supplemented by reference TRBV7-6 and TRBJ1-4, the full variable domain reads GAGVSQSPRYKVTKRGQDVALRCDPISGHVSLYWYRQALGQGPEFLTYFNYEAQQDKSGLPNDRFSAERPEGSISTLTIQRTEQRDSAMYRCASSLDTGTGGEKLFFGSGTQLSVL.

This rearrangement joins TRBV15 to TRBJ1-4, with D uncertain. Per the germline V gene, CDR1 is LNHNV and CDR2 is YYDKDF (reference sequence). Trimming cost V 0 bases and J 0 bases, with 2 bases left between them. The CDR3 consists of 14 residues. The CDR3 coding sequence is TGTGCCACCAGCAGAGACCCAACTAATGAAAAACTGTTTTTT. Translation gives CATSRDPTNEKLFF.

This clone was observed once. The gene calls are TRBV6-4 and TRBJ2-1; 9 nucleotides line up with TRBD2. Germline V gene sequence: CDR1 MRHNA, CDR2 SNTAGT. This CDR3 is 16 amino acids long. V trimming: 4 bases; J trimming: 2 bases; junction bases outside the gene matches: 6. CDR3 sequence reads: CASSARGGLTYNEQFF. The CDR3 nucleotides read TGTGCCAGCAGTGCGCGGGGGGGCCTAACCTACAATGAGCAGTTCTTC.